Below, 7 T cell receptor beta chains from the same sample are listed, as sequenced in a study of blood T cells in healthy people across ages. Primers used in a second PCR of roughly 6 to 12 cycles were a sample-barcoded 5' primer and a J-beta primer mix. TCRdb reprocessed the 5' RACE reads with MiXCR, giving one entry per CDR3 protein. The repertoire has 700,000 or so distinct CDR3 sequences, over 20% of them found once; the top ten carry around 21%. Sequenced material: blood. All receptors derive from a man between 65 and 80 years old in good health.

In regard to this clonotype: A junction end diverges from the germline sequence, so it may reflect a read error. This chain uses TRBV20-1 with TRBJ2-1, with D hard to call. The CDR3 has 12 residues. From germline, CDR1 is DFQATT and CDR2 SNEGSKA (reference sequence). Here the CDR3 reads CSAPRVYDEQFF. CDR3 bases: TGCAGTGCTCCCAGAGTCTACGATGAGCAGTTCTTC.

The chain uses TRBV5-5 and TRBJ2-4, with D perhaps being TRBD1 or TRBD2 (5 bases each). CDR3 length: 15 amino acids. The germline V gene has CDR1 SGHKS and CDR2 YYEKEE (reference sequence). V lost 2 bases, J lost 7 bases, and 16 bases lay in between. The CDR3 DNA follows: TGTGCCAGCAGCTTCTCCGCCGGGGCCCAGAACATTCAGTACTTC. It is translated as CASSFSAGAQNIQYF.

This clonotype was seen more than once but under ten times. The CDR3, as DNA: TGCGCCAGCAGCCTCTCACTCGGGACTTCGGTCGCAGATACGCAGTATTTT. Its translation: CASSLSLGTSVADTQYF. This chain joins TRBV5-1 and TRBJ2-3; maybe TRBD2 (6 bases). Looked up from germline, CDR1 is SGHRS and CDR2 is YFSETQ. CDR3 length: 17 amino acids. The germline V and J ends were trimmed by 4 bases and 4 bases, with 22 bases remaining between them. Looking up the rest from reference TRBV5-1 and TRBJ2-3 gives the full variable domain: KAGVTQTPRYLIKTRGQQVTLSCSPISGHRSVSWYQQTPGQGLQFLFEYFSETQRNKGNFPGRFSGRQFSNSRSEMNVSTLELGDSALYLCASSLSLGTSVADTQYFGPGTRLTVL.

There are many counts of this clonotype. The chain recombines TRBV20-1 with TRBJ2-7, with 7 bases lining up with TRBD1. The CDR3 length is 12 residues. With V trimmed by 3 bases and J by 7 bases, 6 bases remained unmatched. Germline loops: CDR1 DFQATT, CDR2 SNEGSKA (reference sequence). CDR3 protein: CSASAGGKEQYV. The CDR3 DNA reads TGCAGTGCTAGCGCAGGGGGAAAGGAGCAGTACGTC.

In DNA, the CDR3 is TGCAGCGTTGATGAGGGGGGCGCGGGAAAACTGTTTTTT. This sequence encodes CSVDEGGAGKLFF. The chain recombines TRBV29-1 with TRBJ1-4; the D gene is possibly TRBD1 (6 bases). The germline gives CDR1 SQVTM, CDR2 ANQGSEA. V was pared by 3 bases and J by 10 bases, with 15 bases between. CDR3 length equals 13 residues.

The chain is built from TRBV7-3 and TRBJ2-3; 8 bases match TRBD2. Trimming at V came to 2 bases and at J to 2 bases, leaving 3 bases not matched to a gene. The length of the CDR3 is 15 residues. Germline loops: CDR1 SGHTA, CDR2 FQGTGA. The CDR3: CASSLVAGYTDTQYF. The DNA for the CDR3 is TGTGCCAGCAGCTTAGTAGCGGGATACACAGATACGCAGTATTTT.

V and J are TRBV12-3 or TRBV12-4 and TRBJ1-2; D gene ambiguous. The CDR3 runs to 15 residues. The V gene lost 3 bases and the J gene lost 0 bases, with 11 bases spanning the gap. CDR3 protein: CASSLLATANYGYTF. The CDR3 DNA reads TGTGCCAGCAGTTTGCTGGCAACAGCTAACTATGGCTACACCTTC.